Listed below are T cell receptor beta chains from one sample, sequenced in a study of radiation and T cells in renal cell carcinoma. Profiled with immunoSEQ multiplex PCR; TCRdb holds only in-frame clones, not every one. Among some 130,000 clones listed, roughly 77% were seen once. The sample was blood, taken from a patient whose treatment included radiotherapy and nephrectomy. All receptors come from a woman aged 60-70 years with renal cell carcinoma. The CDR3 runs from the conserved cysteine through the conserved F or W. Each record gives: CDR3 protein, CDR3 DNA, V gene, clone size, D gene, J gene. D genes are given only for firm matches. Where a row states a size, it is once, few, many or the class of an expanded clone; other rows omit it.

CDR3aa: CASSLGTGDTEAFF; CDR3nt: TGTGCCAGCAGCTTAGGGACAGGGGATACTGAAGCTTTCTTT; v_gene: TRBV7-9; abundance: -; d_gene: TRBD1; j_gene: TRBJ1-1
CDR3aa: CACSYQGAYEQYF; CDR3nt: TGTGCCTGCTCCTATCAGGGGGCCTACGAGCAGTACTTC; v_gene: TRBV6-5; abundance: -; d_gene: TRBD1; j_gene: TRBJ2-7
CDR3aa: CASSEKQLAVLRNEQFF; CDR3nt: TGTGCCAGCAGTGAAAAACAACTAGCCGTGTTACGGAATGAGCAGTTCTTC; v_gene: TRBV2; abundance: once; d_gene: -; j_gene: TRBJ2-1
CDR3aa: CASSLGVGLWNYGYTF; CDR3nt: TGTGCCAGCAGCTTGGGCGTAGGACTGTGGAACTATGGCTACACCTTC; v_gene: TRBV5-8; abundance: -; d_gene: -; j_gene: TRBJ1-2
CDR3aa: CASRSKAGDAYNEQFF; CDR3nt: TGTGCCAGCAGGTCCAAGGCGGGAGACGCGTACAATGAGCAGTTCTTC; v_gene: TRBV7-2; abundance: -; d_gene: TRBD2; j_gene: TRBJ2-1
CDR3aa: CASSVTSGGAAETQYF; CDR3nt: TGTGCCAGCAGCGTAACTAGCGGGGGGGCGGCAGAGACCCAGTACTTC; v_gene: TRBV9; abundance: -; d_gene: TRBD2; j_gene: TRBJ2-5
CDR3aa: CASKGVTEAFF; CDR3nt: TGTGCCAGTAAGGGAGTAACTGAAGCTTTCTTT; v_gene: TRBV19; abundance: -; d_gene: -; j_gene: TRBJ1-1
CDR3aa: CASSVAGGTGGRSTEAFF; CDR3nt: TGTGCCAGCAGCGTAGCTGGGGGGACAGGGGGTAGGAGCACTGAAGCTTTCTTT; v_gene: TRBV9; abundance: once; d_gene: TRBD1; j_gene: TRBJ1-1
CDR3aa: CASSLGLAGFEQYF; CDR3nt: TGTGCCAGCAGCTTAGGACTAGCGGGATTTGAGCAGTACTTC; v_gene: TRBV7-9; abundance: -; d_gene: TRBD2; j_gene: TRBJ2-7
CDR3aa: CASSLSPGTGINTIYF; CDR3nt: TGTGCCAGCAGCCTGAGTCCCGGGACAGGGATAAACACCATATATTTT; v_gene: TRBV9; abundance: -; d_gene: TRBD1; j_gene: TRBJ1-3
CDR3aa: CASSLGDNTEAFF; CDR3nt: TGTGCCAGCAGCTTAGGGGACAACACTGAAGCTTTCTTT; v_gene: TRBV7-9; abundance: -; d_gene: -; j_gene: TRBJ1-1
CDR3aa: CASSLAIQSYEQYF; CDR3nt: TGCGCCAGCAGCTTGGCCATACAGAGCTACGAGCAGTACTTC; v_gene: TRBV5-1; abundance: -; d_gene: -; j_gene: TRBJ2-7
CDR3aa: CASSPGARGKEGYTF; CDR3nt: TGTGCCAGCAGCCCGGGCGCTCGGGGAAAAGAAGGCTACACCTTC; v_gene: TRBV7-2; abundance: -; d_gene: -; j_gene: TRBJ1-2
CDR3aa: CASSAPGRFYGYTF; CDR3nt: TGTGCCAGCAGTGCCCCGGGACGGTTTTATGGCTACACCTTC; v_gene: TRBV2; abundance: once; d_gene: -; j_gene: TRBJ1-2
CDR3aa: CAISDHPGQGERLAGGTDTQYF; CDR3nt: TGTGCCATCAGTGACCACCCGGGACAGGGTGAGCGACTAGCGGGAGGGACAGATACGCAGTATTTT; v_gene: TRBV10-3; abundance: -; d_gene: TRBD2; j_gene: TRBJ2-3